The rows below give T cell receptor beta chains drawn from one sample of a study of response to subunit inactivated influenza vaccine. TCRdb called the RT-PCR reads again in MiXCR, with one record for every CDR3 protein. The repertoire includes hundreds of thousands of distinct CDR3 sequences, less than 15% of them detected once, and about 7.4% sits in the top ten. Specimen: PBMCs from blood, collected approximately 15 days before vaccination. These receptors all stem from a man aged 50 to 59 who received an inactivated influenza vaccine. Both conserved end residues are part of each CDR3. The order of the fields is D gene, J gene, clone size, V gene, CDR3 protein, CDR3 DNA. The D gene is left open where the match is weak. For some rows the clone size is stated as once, few or many, or as a class when expanded; others skip it.

>-|TRBJ2-1|-|TRBV7-2
CASSPIAEINEQFF
TGTGCCAGCAGCCCCATAGCGGAAATCAATGAGCAGTTCTTC
>-|TRBJ2-1|few|TRBV4-3
CASSQEARAYNEQFF
TGCGCCAGCAGCCAAGAGGCCAGGGCCTACAATGAGCAGTTCTTC
>TRBD1|TRBJ1-2|-|TRBV12-3/TRBV12-4
CASSGRTGSYGYTF
TGTGCCAGCAGTGGGCGGACAGGCAGCTATGGCTACACCTTC
>-|TRBJ2-5|few|TRBV20-1
CSAEDLRDRGQETQYF
TGCAGTGCTGAGGACCTCCGGGACCGAGGCCAAGAGACCCAGTACTTC
>-|TRBJ2-3|-|TRBV12-3/TRBV12-4
CASSLGGAIGTDTQYF
TGTGCCAGCAGTTTAGGTGGGGCGATTGGCACAGATACGCAGTATTTT
>TRBD2|TRBJ2-3|few|TRBV18
CASSPRLAGDRGTQYF
TGTGCCAGCTCACCCCGTTTGGCGGGGGACCGGGGTACGCAGTATTTT
>-|TRBJ1-1|-|TRBV20-1
CSARGATNTEAFF
TGCAGTGCTAGAGGGGCCACGAACACTGAAGCTTTCTTT
>TRBD1|TRBJ1-1|many|TRBV5-1
CASSGWDRGVNTEAFF
TGCGCCAGCAGCGGCTGGGACAGGGGGGTCAACACTGAAGCTTTCTTT
>-|TRBJ2-5|-|TRBV5-1
CASSFTSVRGRETQYF
TGCGCCAGCAGCTTCACTAGCGTGAGGGGGAGGGAGACCCAGTACTTC
>-|TRBJ2-5|-|TRBV18
CASSPYPIETQYF
TGTGCCAGCTCACCATACCCCATCGAGACCCAGTACTTC
>TRBD2|TRBJ2-1|few|TRBV7-2
CASGTGLAQYNEQFF
TGTGCCAGCGGAACCGGACTAGCGCAGTACAATGAGCAGTTCTTC
>-|TRBJ2-2|few|TRBV5-1
CASSHDNTGELFF
TGCGCCAGCAGCCACGACAACACCGGGGAGCTGTTTTTT
>-|TRBJ2-1|once|TRBV20-1
CSASPSLYNEQFF
TGCAGTGCTAGTCCTAGCCTCTACAATGAGCAGTTCTTC
>TRBD1|TRBJ2-2|-|TRBV7-9
CASRPGQGSVNTGELFF
TGTGCCAGCAGGCCGGGACAGGGATCGGTTAACACCGGGGAGCTGTTTTTT
>-|TRBJ2-5|-|TRBV19
CASSIQGFQETQYF
TGTGCCAGTAGTATACAGGGTTTCCAAGAGACCCAGTACTTC
>TRBD2|TRBJ2-1|-|TRBV11-2
CASRYLAGGYNEQFF
TGTGCCAGCAGGTACCTAGCGGGAGGGTACAATGAGCAGTTCTTC
>TRBD2|TRBJ2-2|-|TRBV28
CASSPPGRGANTGELFF
TGTGCCAGCAGTCCCCCAGGGCGGGGGGCGAACACCGGGGAGCTGTTTTTT
>-|TRBJ1-2|few|TRBV12-3/TRBV12-4
CASSLVQGPNYGYTF
TGTGCCAGCAGTTTAGTCCAGGGTCCTAACTATGGCTACACCTTC
>TRBD2|TRBJ2-3|-|TRBV10-3
CAISALAGTDTQYF
TGTGCCATCAGTGCCCTAGCGGGCACAGATACGCAGTATTTT
>TRBD2|TRBJ2-2|many|TRBV12-3/TRBV12-4
CASSYPSAGVGELFF
TGTGCCAGCAGTTATCCCAGCGCGGGGGTCGGGGAGCTGTTTTTT
>TRBD2|TRBJ2-1|-|TRBV14
CASAPGLLYNEQFF
TGTGCCAGCGCCCCGGGACTACTATACAATGAGCAGTTCTTC
>-|TRBJ2-5|-|TRBV7-9
CASSSDSWQETQYF
TGTGCCAGCAGCTCCGATTCGTGGCAAGAGACCCAGTACTTC
>-|TRBJ2-7|-|TRBV7-2
CASSRVVGSYEQYF
TGTGCCAGCAGCCGGGTCGTCGGTTCCTACGAGCAGTACTTC
>TRBD1|TRBJ1-2|few|TRBV20-1
CSAETGVYGYTF
TGCAGTGCCGAGACAGGGGTGTATGGCTACACCTTC
>-|TRBJ1-5|-|TRBV19
CASSLLGTDQPQHF
TGTGCCAGTAGTCTGTTGGGGACGGATCAGCCCCAGCATTTT
>-|TRBJ1-4|-|TRBV20-1
CSAWVPDRVPPNEKLFF
TGCAGTGCCTGGGTCCCGGACAGAGTCCCACCTAATGAAAAACTGTTTTTT
>TRBD1|TRBJ2-2|-|TRBV12-3/TRBV12-4
CASKKGTGVEDTGELFF
TGTGCCAGCAAGAAGGGGACAGGGGTGGAAGACACCGGGGAGCTGTTTTTT
>-|TRBJ2-4|few|TRBV20-1
CSARDSRRPQYF
TGCAGTGCTAGAGATAGTAGGAGACCGCAGTACTTC
>-|TRBJ2-7|few|TRBV5-5
CASSLGQRLTYEQYF
TGTGCCAGCAGCCTAGGACAGCGTCTAACCTACGAGCAGTACTTC
>-|TRBJ1-1|-|TRBV6-2/TRBV6-3
CASSYGPGMRAEAFF
TGTGCCAGCAGTTACGGTCCAGGGATGAGGGCTGAAGCTTTCTTT
>TRBD2|TRBJ2-1|few|TRBV4-3
CASSQDLRSGGAYNEQFF
TGCGCCAGCAGCCAAGATCTCAGAAGCGGGGGGGCCTACAATGAGCAGTTCTTC
>-|TRBJ2-7|many|TRBV24-1
CATSDYPTVTSYEQYF
TGTGCCACCAGTGATTACCCGACAGTAACCTCCTACGAGCAGTACTTC
>-|TRBJ2-7|many|TRBV5-6
CASSFVGGLGGDAYEQYF
TGTGCCAGCAGCTTTGTTGGTGGTTTAGGTGGGGACGCCTACGAGCAGTACTTC
>-|TRBJ2-5|few|TRBV10-3
CAISVGQLQETQYF
TGTGCCATCAGTGTGGGACAACTGCAAGAGACCCAGTACTTC
>-|TRBJ1-4|few|TRBV12-3/TRBV12-4
CASSFFGGSEKLFF
TGTGCCAGCAGTTTTTTCGGGGGGTCTGAAAAACTGTTTTTT
>-|TRBJ2-1|few|TRBV24-1
CATTSWRDGYNEQFF
TGTGCCACTACCAGTTGGCGGGATGGCTACAATGAGCAGTTCTTC
>-|TRBJ2-1|-|TRBV6-5
CASSSTGFNEQFF
TGTGCCAGCAGTTCCACGGGCTTCAATGAGCAGTTCTTC
>-|TRBJ2-5|many|TRBV12-3/TRBV12-4
CASSLGGGTQYF
TGTGCCAGCAGTTTAGGAGGCGGGACCCAGTACTTC
>TRBD2|TRBJ2-1|many|TRBV27
CASSLTGTSSYNEQFF
TGTGCCAGCAGTTTAACCGGGACTAGCTCCTACAATGAGCAGTTCTTC
>TRBD2|TRBJ2-7|-|TRBV4-1
CASRPTLAGDTYEQYF
TGCGCCAGCAGACCCACCCTAGCGGGGGATACCTACGAGCAGTACTTC
>-|TRBJ2-5|-|TRBV15
CATSRDLVAVETQYF
TGTGCCACCAGCAGAGATCTCGTAGCCGTTGAGACCCAGTACTTC
>-|TRBJ2-3|few|TRBV9
CASSAVGDTQYF
TGTGCCAGCAGCGCCGTGGGAGATACGCAGTATTTT
>TRBD1|TRBJ2-7|-|TRBV4-3
CASSQEDRMTYEQYF
TGCGCCAGCAGCCAGGAGGACAGGATGACCTACGAGCAGTACTTC
>TRBD1|TRBJ1-2|once|TRBV10-3
CAIRPDRDRAYGYTF
TGTGCCATCAGACCTGACAGGGATCGGGCCTATGGCTACACCTTC
>TRBD2|TRBJ2-1|-|TRBV4-3
CASSQDPLAGATYNEQFF
TGCGCCAGCAGCCAAGACCCTTTAGCGGGAGCGACATACAATGAGCAGTTCTTC
>-|TRBJ2-3|-|TRBV24-1
CATAELGDTQYF
TGTGCCACCGCCGAGCTGGGAGATACGCAGTATTTT
>-|TRBJ2-2|few|TRBV30
CAWGYIQGGELFF
TGTGCCTGGGGATACATCCAGGGCGGGGAGCTGTTTTTT
>-|TRBJ2-6|many|TRBV5-6
CASSSDAQILFSGANVLTF
TGTGCCAGCAGCTCCGATGCCCAGATCCTCTTCTCTGGGGCCAACGTCCTGACTTTC
>-|TRBJ2-5|-|TRBV4-3
CASRQGSGETQYF
TGCGCCAGCAGACAAGGTAGCGGAGAGACCCAGTACTTC
>-|TRBJ2-2|few|TRBV29-1
CSVAGHTNTGELFF
TGCAGCGTCGCGGGACACACGAACACCGGGGAGCTGTTTTTT
>-|TRBJ1-4|few|TRBV6-1
CASTQPGAGEKLFF
TGTGCCAGCACGCAGCCGGGGGCTGGGGAAAAACTGTTTTTT
>-|TRBJ2-3|few|TRBV21-1
CARGTSDHTDTQYF
TGTGCCAGAGGGACTAGCGACCACACAGATACGCAGTATTTT
>TRBD2|TRBJ2-7|-|TRBV4-3
CASSQEGRGPALAGVYEQYF
TGCGCCAGCAGCCAAGAAGGCAGGGGGCCCGCGCTAGCGGGGGTTTACGAGCAGTACTTC
>-|TRBJ2-5|-|TRBV20-1
CSARAIGGETQYF
TGCAGTGCTAGGGCCATAGGGGGAGAGACCCAGTACTTC
>-|TRBJ2-3|many|TRBV6-2/TRBV6-3
CASSYEITDTQYF
TGTGCCAGCAGTTACGAGATCACAGATACGCAGTATTTT
>-|TRBJ2-1|-|TRBV2
CASSEKPYLSYNEQFF
TGTGCCAGCAGTGAGAAGCCCTACCTCAGTTACAATGAGCAGTTCTTC
>-|TRBJ1-5|-|TRBV4-1
CASSQERAAGAPQHF
TGCGCCAGCAGCCAAGAGAGGGCAGCTGGTGCGCCCCAGCATTTT
>TRBD1|TRBJ2-2|few|TRBV5-1
CASSPGTGTVELFF
TGCGCCAGCAGCCCGGGGACAGGTACCGTGGAGCTGTTTTTT
>TRBD2|TRBJ2-7|few|TRBV29-1
CSVEGPSGSGSYEQYF
TGCAGCGTTGAAGGACCCAGCGGGAGCGGCTCCTACGAGCAGTACTTC